The subject of this entry is one T cell receptor (beta chain). These data originate in a study of cytomegalovirus exposure and HLA in healthy donors. Across the whole study: There were about 85 million unique TCRs (from HLA-typed donors) in an early data release. Caucasian-associated ancestry cluster membership applied to over 80% of around 400 genotyped donors.

The CDR3 has 14 amino acids. J was trimmed by 7 bases and V by 4 bases; bases with no gene match: 3. The germline CDR1 and CDR2 sequences are SGHRS and YFSETQ. Primers for the PCR totalled 60 Vbeta and 13 Jbeta. TCRdb keeps only in-frame clones here, not all; method: immunoSEQ multiplex PCR. Of about 160,000 clones in the sample, roughly four fifths were seen once. This clonotype was obtained from a woman between 50 and 59 years old in good health and CMV-seronegative. This chain links TRBV5-1 with TRBJ1-4; the match to TRBD1 covers 11 bases. What was sequenced was PBMCs. The CDR3 coding sequence is TGCGCCAGCAGCCCCGGGACAGGGGGTGAAAAACTGTTTTTT. Encoded protein: CASSPGTGGEKLFF.